This paragraph reports one TCR beta chain. In the authors' workflow: Amplification from reference gene primers served as the basis for estimated nucleated cell counts. Only in-frame clones appear in the TCRdb table, and some are missing; sequencing was by immunoSEQ multiplex PCR. V and J calls and clone size are those listed in that table; D and trimming were worked out from the DNA. The table includes some 56,000 clones, roughly nine tenths detected once. This sample stems from a study of blood T cell repertoires in COVID-19. This CDR3 comprises 16 residues. CDR1 and CDR2 (germline): SQVTM, ANQGSEA. The origin of this receptor is a human donor in a cohort sampled during active COVID-19. The chain couples TRBV29-1 to TRBJ2-1, with 9 bases lining up with TRBD1. What was sequenced was peripheral blood. CDR3 in amino acids: CSGGQGTDSIYNEQFF. The CDR3 region has the DNA TGCAGTGGGGGACAGGGTACAGACTCAATCTACAATGAGCAGTTCTTC.